The next 9 T cell receptor beta chains were all read from a single sample in a study of T-cell memory formation after mild COVID-19. TCRdb reprocessed the 5' RACE reads with MiXCR, giving one entry per CDR3 protein. Of approximately 89,000 distinct CDR3 sequences listed, about 23% are singletons. The sequenced material came from PBMCs or a T cell subset sorted from them (not recorded which). The origin of the receptors is a man aged 18 to 29 who had mild COVID-19 (a few samples of this study predate the infection). Cell type and time point are not known.

This clonotype was counted only a few times. In nucleotides, the CDR3 is TGTGCCAGCAGCACGACTAGTGTCTCCTACAATGAGCAGTTCTTC. Encoded protein: CASSTTSVSYNEQFF. The V call is TRBV7-8, the J call TRBJ2-1; D is possibly TRBD2 (6 bases). The ends were cut back, 5 bases at V and 0 bases at J, with 11 bases in the middle. The CDR3 has 15 residues. In germline, CDR1 is SGHVS, CDR2 FQNEAQ. Using reference TRBV7-8 and TRBJ2-1 for the parts outside the CDR3, the full variable domain is GAGVSQSPRYKVAKRGQDVALRCDPISGHVSLFWYQQALGQGPEFLTYFQNEAQLDKSGLPSDRFFAERPEGSVSTLKIQRTQQEDSAVYLCASSTTSVSYNEQFFGPGTRLTVL.

The sample holds a few counts of this clonotype. The J gene is TRBJ2-7, the V gene TRBV5-1; D uncertain. The germline V gene has CDR1 SGHRS and CDR2 YFSETQ. V lost 2 bases and J lost 3, with 6 bases in between. The CDR3 totals 12 residues. The CDR3 region is CASSFGDYEQYF. The CDR3 DNA reads TGCGCCAGCAGCTTCGGCGACTACGAGCAGTACTTC. Looking up the rest from reference TRBV5-1 and TRBJ2-7 gives the full variable domain: KAGVTQTPRYLIKTRGQQVTLSCSPISGHRSVSWYQQTPGQGLQFLFEYFSETQRNKGNFPGRFSGRQFSNSRSEMNVSTLELGDSALYLCASSFGDYEQYFGPGTRLTVT.

This clonotype was seen a few times. The chain joins TRBV4-1 to TRBJ2-7, with 8 bases aligning to TRBD2. Germline V gene lookup returns CDR1 MGHRA and CDR2 YSYEKL. The CDR3 is made up of 14 amino acids. The junction had 3 bases not matched to a gene; V was cut back by 1 base and J by 4 bases. The CDR3 coding sequence is TGCGCCAGCAGCCAAGGGGGCGGGGGGTACGAGCAGTACGTC. It translates to CASSQGGGGYEQYV.

CDR3: CASSPQDAGAGNTIYF. Here the CDR3 DNA reads TGTGCCAGCAGCCCTCAAGATGCAGGGGCTGGAAACACCATATATTTT. The chain joins TRBV4-2 to TRBJ1-3; D is possibly TRBD1 (6 bases). The germline gives CDR1 LGHNA, CDR2 YNFKEQ. V lost 4 bases and J 2 bases, leaving 15 bases between the germline ends. There are 16 residues in the CDR3.

This clonotype was found a few times. The V call is TRBV4-1, the J call TRBJ2-3, with 8 nucleotides matching TRBD1. Per germline, CDR1 MGHRA and CDR2 YSYEKL. This CDR3 contains 15 residues. Trimming cost V 1 base and J 5 bases; bases outside gene matches: 5. The CDR3: CASSQGQGQGDTQYF. For the CDR3, the DNA is TGCGCCAGCAGCCAAGGGCAAGGACAGGGAGATACGCAGTATTTT.

This clonotype appeared a few times. The V call is TRBV4-3, the J call TRBJ1-4; D is undetermined. The V gene's germline CDR1 is LGHNA and CDR2 YSLEER. Trimming stripped 1 base from V and 8 bases from J, with 14 bases between. The CDR3 contains 15 residues. CDR3 sequence reads: CASSQAAATGEKLFF. The CDR3 nucleotides are TGCGCCAGCAGCCAAGCGGCGGCGACGGGGGAAAAACTGTTTTTT.

This chain uses TRBV7-6 with TRBJ2-2; no reliable D call. Germline-derived CDR1 and CDR2 are SGHVS and FNYEAQ. This CDR3 is 13 amino acids long. Between the trimmed V and J ends, which lost 2 bases and 4 bases, there was a span of 5 bases. The CDR3 region has the DNA TGTGCCAGCAGCTTACAGAGCACCGGGGAGCTGTTTTTT. Translating it yields CASSLQSTGELFF.

This rearrangement joins TRBV5-5 to TRBJ1-1; D ambiguous. In germline, CDR1 is SGHKS, CDR2 YYEKEE (reference sequence). The ends were cut back, 0 bases at V and 3 bases at J, with 9 bases in the middle. This CDR3 has 14 residues. The CDR3: CASSLVSTDTEAFF. The CDR3 nucleotides are TGTGCCAGCAGCTTGGTATCCACTGACACTGAAGCTTTCTTT.

This clonotype has just a few counts. The rearrangement uses TRBV4-1 and TRBJ2-1, with a possible D match to TRBD2 (5 bases). Between the trimmed V and J ends, which lost 0 bases and 7 bases, there was a span of 13 bases. CDR1 and CDR2 from the germline V gene are MGHRA and YSYEKL. The CDR3 is 15 residues long. The CDR3 nucleotides read TGCGCCAGCAGCCAAGAAGGGTCTCGGGGTAATGAGCAGTTCTTC. This sequence encodes CASSQEGSRGNEQFF.